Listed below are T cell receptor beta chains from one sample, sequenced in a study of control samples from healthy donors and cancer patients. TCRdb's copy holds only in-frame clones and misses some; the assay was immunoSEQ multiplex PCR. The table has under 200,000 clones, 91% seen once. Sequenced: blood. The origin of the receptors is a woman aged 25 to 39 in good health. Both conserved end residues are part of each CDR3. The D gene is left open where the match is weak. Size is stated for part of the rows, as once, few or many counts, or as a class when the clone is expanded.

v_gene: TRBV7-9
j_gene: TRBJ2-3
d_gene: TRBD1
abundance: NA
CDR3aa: CASSPGTGVLDTQYF
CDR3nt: TGTGCCAGCAGCCCCGGGACAGGGGTACTAGATACGCAGTATTTT

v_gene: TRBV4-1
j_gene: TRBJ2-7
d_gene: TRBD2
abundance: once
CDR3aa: CASSQTSGRHEQYF
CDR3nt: TGCGCCAGCAGCCAAACTAGCGGGAGACACGAGCAGTACTTC

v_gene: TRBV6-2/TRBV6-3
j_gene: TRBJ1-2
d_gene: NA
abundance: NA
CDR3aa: CASSLGRNYGYTF
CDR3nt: TGTGCCAGCAGTTTGGGACGGAACTATGGCTACACCTTC

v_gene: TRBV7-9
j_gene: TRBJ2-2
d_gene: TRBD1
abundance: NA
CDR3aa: CTSSLWTGSGGELFF
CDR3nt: TGTACCAGCAGCTTATGGACAGGGAGTGGTGGGGAGCTGTTTTTT

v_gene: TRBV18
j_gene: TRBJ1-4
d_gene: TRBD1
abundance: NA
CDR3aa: CASSPGTGGEKLFF
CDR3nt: TGTGCCAGCTCACCGGGGACAGGGGGAGAAAAACTGTTTTTT

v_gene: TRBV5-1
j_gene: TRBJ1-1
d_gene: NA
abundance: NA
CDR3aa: CASSLWGPNTEAFF
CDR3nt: TGCGCCAGCAGCTTATGGGGACCGAACACTGAAGCTTTCTTT

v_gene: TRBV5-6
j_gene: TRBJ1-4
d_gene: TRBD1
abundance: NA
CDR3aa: CASSGTGVGEKLFF
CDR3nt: TGTGCCAGCAGCGGGACAGGGGTTGGAGAAAAACTGTTTTTT

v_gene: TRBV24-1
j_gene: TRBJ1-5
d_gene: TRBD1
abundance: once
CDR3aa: CATHGQGIGNQPQHF
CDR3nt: TGTGCCACCCACGGACAGGGCATCGGCAATCAGCCCCAGCATTTT

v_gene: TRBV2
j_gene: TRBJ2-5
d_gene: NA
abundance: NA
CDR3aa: CASSSQGLGGETQYF
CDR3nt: TGTGCCAGCAGTTCACAGGGTCTTGGGGGAGAGACCCAGTACTTC

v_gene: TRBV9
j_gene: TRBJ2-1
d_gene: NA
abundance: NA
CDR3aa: CASSVGRDNEQFF
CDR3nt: TGTGCCAGCAGCGTAGGGAGAGACAATGAGCAGTTCTTC

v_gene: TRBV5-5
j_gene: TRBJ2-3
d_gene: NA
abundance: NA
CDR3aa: CASSLVTGLSTDTQYF
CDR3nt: TGTGCCAGCAGCTTGGTTACCGGACTAAGCACAGATACGCAGTATTTT

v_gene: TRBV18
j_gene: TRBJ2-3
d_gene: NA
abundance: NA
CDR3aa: CASSPPLISTDTQYF
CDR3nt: TGTGCCAGCTCACCACCCCTTATTAGCACAGATACGCAGTATTTT

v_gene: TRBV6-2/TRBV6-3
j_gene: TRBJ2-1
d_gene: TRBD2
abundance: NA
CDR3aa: CASSPTSGTYNEQFF
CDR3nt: TGTGCCAGCAGTCCCACTAGCGGCACCTACAATGAGCAGTTCTTC

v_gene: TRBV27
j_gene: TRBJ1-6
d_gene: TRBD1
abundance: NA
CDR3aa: CASRWTGGSPLHF
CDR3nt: TGTGCCAGCAGATGGACAGGGGGTTCACCCCTCCACTTT

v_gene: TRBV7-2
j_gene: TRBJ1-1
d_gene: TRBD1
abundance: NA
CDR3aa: CASRPGGVNTEAFF
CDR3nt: TGTGCCAGCAGGCCAGGGGGCGTGAACACTGAAGCTTTCTTT

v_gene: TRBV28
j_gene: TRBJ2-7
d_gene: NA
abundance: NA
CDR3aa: CASSLGSASSYEQYF
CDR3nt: TGTGCCAGCAGTTTAGGTAGCGCGAGCTCCTACGAGCAGTACTTC

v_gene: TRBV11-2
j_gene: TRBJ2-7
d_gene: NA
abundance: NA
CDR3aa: CASSLKPYEQYF
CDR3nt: TGTGCCAGCAGCTTAAAGCCCTACGAGCAGTACTTC

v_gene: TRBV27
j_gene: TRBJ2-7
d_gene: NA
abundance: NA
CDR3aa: CASSLRQNPIEQYF
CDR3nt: TGTGCCAGCAGTTTAAGACAGAATCCCATCGAGCAGTACTTC

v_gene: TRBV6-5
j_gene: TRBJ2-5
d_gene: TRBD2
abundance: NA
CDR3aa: CASSYGTSGETQYF
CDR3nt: TGTGCCAGCAGTTACGGGACTAGCGGAGAGACCCAGTACTTC

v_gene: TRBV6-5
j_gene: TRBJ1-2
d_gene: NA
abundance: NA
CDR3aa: CASSSQGYGYTF
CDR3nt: TGTGCCAGCAGTTCCCAGGGCTATGGCTACACCTTC

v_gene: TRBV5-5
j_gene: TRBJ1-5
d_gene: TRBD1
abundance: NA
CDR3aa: CASSPTGTGSNQPQHF
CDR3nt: TGTGCCAGCAGCCCGACCGGGACAGGCAGCAATCAGCCCCAGCATTTT

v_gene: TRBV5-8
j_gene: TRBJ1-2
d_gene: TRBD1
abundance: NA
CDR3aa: CASSLAGGAYGYTF
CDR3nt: TGTGCCAGCAGCTTGGCAGGGGGCGCTTATGGCTACACCTTC

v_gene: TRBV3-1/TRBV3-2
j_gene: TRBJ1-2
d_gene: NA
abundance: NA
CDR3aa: CASSQGGSAWGYTF
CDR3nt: TGTGCCAGCAGCCAAGGAGGATCGGCTTGGGGCTACACCTTC

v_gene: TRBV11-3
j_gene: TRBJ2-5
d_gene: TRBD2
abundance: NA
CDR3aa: CASSLAGGGETQYF
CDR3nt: TGTGCCAGCAGCTTAGCGGGAGGAGGGGAGACCCAGTACTTC

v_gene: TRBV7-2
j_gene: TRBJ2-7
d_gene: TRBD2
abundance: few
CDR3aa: CASSYSGISSYEQYF
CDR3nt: TGTGCCAGCAGCTATAGCGGGATTAGCTCCTACGAGCAGTACTTC

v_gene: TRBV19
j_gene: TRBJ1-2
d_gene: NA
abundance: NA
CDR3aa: CASSTRDSRNYGYTF
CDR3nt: TGTGCCAGTAGTACCCGGGACTCACGGAATTATGGCTACACCTTC

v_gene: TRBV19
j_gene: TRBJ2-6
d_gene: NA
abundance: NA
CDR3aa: CASSILSGANVLTF
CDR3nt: TGTGCCAGTAGTATACTTTCTGGGGCCAACGTCCTGACTTTC

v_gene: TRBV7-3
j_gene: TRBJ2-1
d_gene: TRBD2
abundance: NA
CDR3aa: CASSLMGTSGRASNEQFF
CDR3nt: TGTGCCAGCAGCTTAATGGGGACTAGCGGGAGGGCCAGCAATGAGCAGTTCTTC

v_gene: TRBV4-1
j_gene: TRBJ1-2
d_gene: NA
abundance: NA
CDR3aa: CASSQMGRLYGYTF
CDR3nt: TGCGCCAGCAGCCAAATGGGCAGGCTCTATGGCTACACCTTC

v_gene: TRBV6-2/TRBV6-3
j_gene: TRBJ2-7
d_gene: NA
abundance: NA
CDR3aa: CASSYEAGSYEQYF
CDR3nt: TGTGCCAGCAGTTACGAGGCGGGCTCCTACGAGCAGTACTTC

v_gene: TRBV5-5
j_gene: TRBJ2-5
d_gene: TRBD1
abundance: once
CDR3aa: CASSSAGTGGETQYF
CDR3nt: TGTGCCAGCAGCAGTGCCGGGACAGGAGGGGAGACCCAGTACTTC

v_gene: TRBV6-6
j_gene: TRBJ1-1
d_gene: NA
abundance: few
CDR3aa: CASTQDTEAFF
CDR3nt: TGTGCCAGCACCCAGGACACTGAAGCTTTCTTT

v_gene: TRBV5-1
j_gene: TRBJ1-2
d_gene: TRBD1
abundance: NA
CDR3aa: CASSIQGAGYTF
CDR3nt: TGCGCCAGCAGCATACAGGGGGCTGGCTACACCTTC

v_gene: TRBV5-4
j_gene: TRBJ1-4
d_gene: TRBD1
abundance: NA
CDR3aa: CASSSRQGAGEKLFF
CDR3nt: TGTGCCAGCAGCTCCAGACAGGGGGCGGGAGAAAAACTGTTTTTT

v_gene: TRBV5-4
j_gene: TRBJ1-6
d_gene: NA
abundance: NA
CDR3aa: CASSWGAAPLHF
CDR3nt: TGTGCCAGCAGCTGGGGGGCTGCACCCCTCCACTTT

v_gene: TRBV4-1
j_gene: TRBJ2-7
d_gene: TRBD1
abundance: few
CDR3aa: CASSQGWGTASYEQYF
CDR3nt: TGCGCCAGCAGCCAAGGTTGGGGGACAGCTTCCTACGAGCAGTACTTC

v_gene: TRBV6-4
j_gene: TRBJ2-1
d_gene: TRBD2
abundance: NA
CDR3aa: CASGTSGTNEQFF
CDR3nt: TGTGCCAGCGGGACTAGCGGGACTAATGAGCAGTTCTTC

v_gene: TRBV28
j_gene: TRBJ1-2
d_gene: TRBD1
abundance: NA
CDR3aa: CASSPLSDRGLYTF
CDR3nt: TGTGCCAGCAGTCCCCTCTCGGACAGGGGGCTCTACACCTTC

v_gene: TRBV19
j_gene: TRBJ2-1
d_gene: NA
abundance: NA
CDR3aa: CASRLDTNYNEQFF
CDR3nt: TGTGCCAGTAGGCTGGACACAAACTACAATGAGCAGTTCTTC

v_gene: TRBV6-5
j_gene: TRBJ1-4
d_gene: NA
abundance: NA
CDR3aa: CASTRLSNEKLFF
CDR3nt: TGTGCCAGCACGCGACTGAGCAATGAAAAACTGTTTTTT

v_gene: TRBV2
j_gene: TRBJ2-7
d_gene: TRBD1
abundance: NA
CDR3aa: CASRGGQGLYEQYF
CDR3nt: TGTGCCAGCAGGGGGGGACAGGGGTTATACGAGCAGTACTTC

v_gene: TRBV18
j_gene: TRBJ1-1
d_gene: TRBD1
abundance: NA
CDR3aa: CASSPQGAGMNTEAFF
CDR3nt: TGTGCCAGCTCACCGCAGGGGGCTGGGATGAACACTGAAGCTTTCTTT

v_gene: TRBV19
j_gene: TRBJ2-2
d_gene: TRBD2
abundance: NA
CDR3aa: CASRYTSGRAVGELFF
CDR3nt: TGTGCCAGTAGATATACCAGCGGGAGGGCGGTCGGGGAGCTGTTTTTT

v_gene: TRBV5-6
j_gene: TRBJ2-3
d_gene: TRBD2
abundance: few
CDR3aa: CASSLGPGTSATDTQYF
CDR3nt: TGTGCCAGCAGCTTGGGTCCCGGGACTAGCGCCACAGATACGCAGTATTTT

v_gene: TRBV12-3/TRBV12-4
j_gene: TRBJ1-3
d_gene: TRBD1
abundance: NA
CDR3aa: CASDDRGNTIYF
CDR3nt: TGTGCCAGCGACGACAGGGGGAACACCATATATTTT